Sequencing of this TCR beta chain was carried out in a study of blood T cell repertoires in COVID-19. At the level of the study: COVID-19 samples from acute and convalescent phases originated in the United States, Italy and Spain. From T cells, B-cell-depleted T cells, or PBMCs came the material, which was cDNA or gDNA.

This CDR3 has 16 amino acids. The V gene's germline CDR1 is LGHDT and CDR2 YNNKEL (reference sequence). Trimming removed 5 bases from V and 3 bases from J; junction bases left unmatched: 6. Authors' methods: Scientists estimated how many nucleated cells there were by amplifying reference gene primers. TCRdb's copy holds only in-frame clones and misses some; the assay was immunoSEQ multiplex PCR. That table is the source of V, J and clone size, and D and trimming were worked out from the DNA. The sample records about 130,000 clones, more than 70% being singletons. Sequencing input: peripheral blood. This chain joins TRBV3-1 (or the pseudogene TRBV3-2) and TRBJ2-6; 8 bases map to TRBD1. This TCR came from a woman aged 55-69 years with acute or convalescent COVID-19. This CDR3 is CASSKTGVGGANVLTF. Written as DNA, the CDR3 is TGTGCCAGCAGCAAGACAGGGGTCGGTGGGGCCAACGTCCTGACTTTC.